This T cell receptor beta chain derives from a study of blood T cell repertoires in COVID-19. Study-level information: T cells, B-cell-depleted T cells, or PBMCs supplied cDNA or gDNA.

The assay was immunoSEQ multiplex PCR, and TCRdb's table has in-frame clones only and misses some. The sample holds 60,000 or so clones, about four fifths seen once. Material for sequencing was peripheral blood. This TCR was sampled from a human donor in a cohort sampled during active COVID-19.

The CDR3 region is CASSFTDRERPYGYTF. The CDR3 coding sequence is TGCGCCAGCAGCTTCACCGACAGGGAGCGGCCCTATGGCTACACCTTC. The genes are TRBV5-1 and TRBJ1-2; 7 bases are shared with TRBD1. Germline CDR1 and CDR2: SGHRS and YFSETQ. V shed 2 bases, J shed 4 bases, and the junction held 11 bases outside the gene matches. The length of the CDR3 is 16 residues. Using reference TRBV5-1 and TRBJ1-2 for the parts outside the CDR3, the full variable domain is KAGVTQTPRYLIKTRGQQVTLSCSPISGHRSVSWYQQTPGQGLQFLFEYFSETQRNKGNFPGRFSGRQFSNSRSEMNVSTLELGDSALYLCASSFTDRERPYGYTFGSGTRLTVV.